These 15 T cell receptor beta chains share one sample of origin, sequenced in a study of T cells after yellow fever vaccination. TCRdb reprocessed the 5' RACE reads via MiXCR and lists one record per CDR3 protein. The sample includes a few hundred thousand distinct CDR3 sequences, roughly 3.7% of them seen just once. Sequences were derived from PBMCs, sampled 15 days after the yellow fever booster vaccination. Every receptor here comes from a man between 18 and 29 years old who received the YFV17D yellow fever vaccine.

At least ten counts were recorded for this clonotype. The chain uses TRBV11-2 and TRBJ2-1, with a tentative D call TRBD2 (5 bases). The CDR3 loop spans 14 amino acids. Germline V gene sequence: CDR1 SGHAT, CDR2 FQNNGV. The germline V and J ends were trimmed by 5 bases and 10 bases, with 18 bases remaining between them. CDR3 amino acids: CASSPRVTINEQFF. The DNA of the CDR3 is TGTGCCAGCAGCCCCCGCGTGACTATAAACGAGCAGTTCTTC.

This clonotype was recorded many times. This sequence joins TRBV20-1 and TRBJ1-6; no clear D. CDR1 is DFQATT and CDR2 is SNEGSKA in the germline V gene (reference sequence). The CDR3 contains 14 residues. The V end lost 2 bases, the J end lost 8 bases, and 13 bases lay between the germline ends. DNA of the CDR3: TGCAGTGCTAGACTCCGGGCCGGTGATTCACCCCTCCACTTT. Protein sequence: CSARLRAGDSPLHF.

This clonotype was seen at least ten times. The V gene is TRBV7-9, the J gene TRBJ2-1; 11 bases are a match to TRBD2. The CDR3 consists of 13 residues. CDR1 is SEHNR, CDR2 FQNEAQ, per germline (reference sequence). In DNA, the CDR3 is TGTTGGGTTAGCGGGGGGGCGTACAATGAGCAGTTCTTC. Its protein product is CWVSGGAYNEQFF.

This clonotype was detected many times. In DNA form, the CDR3 reads TGCGCCAGCAGCCAATACCACTCCGTAGGGAATTCACCCCTCCACTTT. Protein product: CASSQYHSVGNSPLHF. V usage is TRBV4-3 and J usage is TRBJ1-6; the D is unclear. V lost 2 bases, J lost 7 bases, and 15 bases lay in between. The germline CDR1 and CDR2 sequences are LGHNA and YSLEER. The CDR3 runs 16 residues.

This clonotype was counted at least ten times. The gene calls are TRBV5-1 and TRBJ1-4, with D unresolved. Trimming shortened V by 6 bases and J by 4 bases, and 7 bases separated the two germline ends. CDR3 length equals 12 residues. CDR1 and CDR2 (germline): SGHRS, YFSETQ. The DNA of the CDR3 is TGCGCCAGCACCGACGATAATGAAAAACTGTTTTTT. Translated: CASTDDNEKLFF.

This clonotype was seen many times. The chain is built from TRBV7-9 and TRBJ1-2, with 8 bases fitting TRBD1. This CDR3 has 12 residues. Germline V gives CDR1 SEHNR, CDR2 FQNEAQ (reference sequence). J was trimmed by 10 bases and V by 5 bases; bases with no gene match: 6. The CDR3 nucleotides are TGTGCCAGCAGCGACCTACAGGGGGTCTACACCTTC. This gives the protein CASSDLQGVYTF.

This clonotype was found many times. The chain uses TRBV5-6 and TRBJ2-3; D perhaps matches TRBD1 (5 bases). Per germline, CDR1 SGHDT and CDR2 YYEEEE. V lost 2 bases and J 6 bases, leaving 7 bases between the germline ends. CDR3 length: 12 amino acids. The CDR3 coding sequence is TGTGCCAGCAGCTTACCAGGGGATACGCAGTATTTT. Translated: CASSLPGDTQYF.

As concerns this clonotype: With a much larger clone just one base away, this may be a read error. J is TRBJ2-2 and V is TRBV20-1; 11 bases match TRBD2. CDR1 DFQATT and CDR2 SNEGSKA come from the germline V gene (reference sequence). The CDR3 has 16 amino acids. In nucleotides, the CDR3 is TGCAGTGCGCAGAGATCCGGGACTAGCGGCACCGGGGAGCTGATTTTT. Encoded protein: CSAQRSGTSGTGELIF.

In this sample, this clonotype turned up a few times. The V gene is TRBV19, the J gene TRBJ2-3; TRBD2 agrees at 9 bases. Germline CDR1 reads LNHDA; CDR2 reads SQIVND (reference sequence). The length of the CDR3 is 15 residues. Unmatched junction bases numbered 14, after V lost 10 bases and J lost 6 bases. The CDR3 DNA reads as TGTGCCACCCGGCTAGCGGGGACCCTCGGGGATACGCAGTATTTT. It translates to CATRLAGTLGDTQYF. The whole variable domain, remainder taken from reference TRBV19 and TRBJ2-3, is DGGITQSPKYLFRKEGQNVTLSCEQNLNHDAMYWYRQDPGQGLRLIYYSQIVNDFQKGDIAEGYSVSREKKESFPLTVTSAQKNPTAFYLCATRLAGTLGDTQYFGPGTRLTVL.

This clonotype was found many times. The V and J genes are TRBV10-3 and TRBJ2-3, with D possibly matching TRBD1 (6 bases). Trimming pared 2 bases from V and 2 bases from J, leaving 11 bases between. Germline-derived CDR1 and CDR2 are ENHRY and SYGVKD. The CDR3 totals 15 residues. As DNA, the CDR3 is TGTGCCATCAGTGAGGGACAGACATACACAGATACGCAGTATTTT. Translation: CAISEGQTYTDTQYF.

This clonotype came up many times. CDR3: CASSQAGRGGPPIQYF. For the CDR3, the DNA is TGCGCCAGCAGCCAGGCGGGACGGGGGGGCCCCCCTATTCAGTACTTC. The J gene is TRBJ2-4, the V gene TRBV4-1; 8 bases fit TRBD2. The ends lost 3 bases at V and 10 bases at J; junction bases unmatched: 14. Germline V lookup: CDR1 MGHRA, CDR2 YSYEKL. The CDR3 has 16 residues.

This clonotype was observed at least ten times. The chain links TRBV12-3 or TRBV12-4 to TRBJ2-3; TRBD1 matches 8 bases. The CDR3 loop spans 13 amino acids. Trimming removed 6 bases from V and 4 bases from J; junction bases left unmatched: 3. CDR3 coding DNA: TGTGCCAGCAGGTCGACAGGGGCAGATACGCAGTATTTT. It specifies CASRSTGADTQYF.

This clonotype was seen many times. DNA for the CDR3: TGTGCCAGCTCACCGACGGGGAAGACAGATACGCAGTATTTT. Its protein product is CASSPTGKTDTQYF. J is TRBJ2-3 and V is TRBV18; D is perhaps TRBD2 (5 bases). The V end was cut by 3 bases, the J end by 3 bases, with 10 bases between. The germline CDR1 and CDR2 sequences are KGHSH and LQKENI. This CDR3 region has 14 residues.

This clonotype was recorded at least ten times. V is TRBV7-6 and J is TRBJ2-5, with D perhaps matching TRBD1 (6 bases). The CDR3 is 18 residues long. Trimming took 0 bases from V and 7 from J, leaving 24 bases between them. In germline, CDR1 is SGHVS, CDR2 FNYEAQ. In DNA form, the CDR3 reads TGTGCCAGCAGCTTAGCCCCTACGGCAGGGGCCCCGGGGTTGACCCAGTACTTC. Amino acid sequence: CASSLAPTAGAPGLTQYF.

This clonotype was counted a few times. The chain couples TRBV6-6 to TRBJ1-5; unclear D gene. Germline CDR1 reads MNHNY; CDR2 reads SVGAGI (reference sequence). CDR3 length equals 14 residues. V lost 6 bases and J lost 6, with 15 bases in between. The CDR3 DNA is TGTGCCAGCAGCCGTGGGATGGAGTCTCAGCCCCAGCATTTT. This encodes CASSRGMESQPQHF.